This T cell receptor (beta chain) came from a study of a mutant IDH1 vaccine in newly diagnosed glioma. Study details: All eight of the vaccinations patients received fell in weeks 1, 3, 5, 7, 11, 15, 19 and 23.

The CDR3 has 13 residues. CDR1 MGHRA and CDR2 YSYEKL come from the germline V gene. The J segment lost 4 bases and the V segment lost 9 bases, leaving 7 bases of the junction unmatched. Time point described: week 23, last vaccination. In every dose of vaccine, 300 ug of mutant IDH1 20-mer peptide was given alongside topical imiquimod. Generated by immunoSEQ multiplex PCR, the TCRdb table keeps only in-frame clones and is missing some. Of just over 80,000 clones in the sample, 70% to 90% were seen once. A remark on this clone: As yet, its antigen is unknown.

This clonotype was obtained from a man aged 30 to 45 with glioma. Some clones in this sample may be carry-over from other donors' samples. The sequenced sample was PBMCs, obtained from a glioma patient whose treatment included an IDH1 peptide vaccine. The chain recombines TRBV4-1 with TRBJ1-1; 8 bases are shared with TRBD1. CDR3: CARDRDVTTEAFF. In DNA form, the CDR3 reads TGCGCCAGGGACAGGGATGTGACCACTGAAGCTTTCTTT.